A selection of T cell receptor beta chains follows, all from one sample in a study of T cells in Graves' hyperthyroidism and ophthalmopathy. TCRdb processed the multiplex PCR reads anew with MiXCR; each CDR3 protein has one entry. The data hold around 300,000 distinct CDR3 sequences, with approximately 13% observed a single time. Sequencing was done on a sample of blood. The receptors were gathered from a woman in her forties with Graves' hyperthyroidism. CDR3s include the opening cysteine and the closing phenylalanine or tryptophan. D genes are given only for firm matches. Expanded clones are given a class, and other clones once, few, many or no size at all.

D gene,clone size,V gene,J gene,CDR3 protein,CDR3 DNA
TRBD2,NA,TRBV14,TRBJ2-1,CASSQLGTSGRNEQFF,TGTGCCAGCAGCCAACTCGGGACTAGCGGGAGGAATGAGCAGTTCTTC
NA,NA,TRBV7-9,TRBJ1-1,CASSLVRGPNTEAFF,TGTGCCAGCAGCCTCGTCAGGGGCCCTAACACTGAAGCTTTCTTT
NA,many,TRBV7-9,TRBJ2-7,CASSRISGFGGEQYF,TGTGCCAGCAGCAGGATTTCGGGCTTTGGAGGCGAGCAGTACTTC
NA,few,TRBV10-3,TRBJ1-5,CAISGRESTGQHF,TGTGCCATCAGTGGGCGGGAATCTACAGGCCAGCATTTT
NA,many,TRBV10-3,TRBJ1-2,CAIRAQGNYGYTF,TGTGCCATCAGGGCACAGGGAAACTATGGCTACACCTTC
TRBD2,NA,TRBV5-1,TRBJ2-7,CASSLGIAGANEQYF,TGCGCCAGCAGCTTGGGTATAGCGGGAGCTAACGAGCAGTACTTC
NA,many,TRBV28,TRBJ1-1,CASRGTATEAFF,TGTGCCAGCAGAGGGACGGCTACTGAAGCTTTCTTT
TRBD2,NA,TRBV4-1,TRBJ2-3,CASSQTTSSDTQYF,TGCGCCAGCAGCCAGACGACTAGCTCGGATACGCAGTATTTT
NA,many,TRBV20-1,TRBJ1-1,CSARKRQTNTEAFF,TGCAGTGCTAGAAAGCGGCAGACGAACACTGAAGCTTTCTTT
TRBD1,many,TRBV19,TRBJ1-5,CATDKQGWRNQPQHF,TGTGCCACCGACAAACAGGGGTGGAGGAATCAGCCCCAGCATTTT
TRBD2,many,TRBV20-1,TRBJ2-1,CSARDTSGQINEQFF,TGCAGTGCTAGGGATACTAGCGGCCAAATCAATGAGCAGTTCTTC
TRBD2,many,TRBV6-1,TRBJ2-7,CASRTSGSYSSYEQYF,TGTGCCAGCCGGACTAGCGGGTCCTATAGCTCCTACGAGCAGTACTTC
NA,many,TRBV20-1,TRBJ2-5,CSAIRGIIGETQYF,TGCAGTGCTATTCGGGGCATTATTGGGGAGACCCAGTACTTC
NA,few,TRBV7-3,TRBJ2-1,CASSPEGYLEQFF,TGTGCCAGCAGCCCCGAGGGCTACCTAGAGCAGTTCTTC
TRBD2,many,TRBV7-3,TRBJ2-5,CASSLAGTSGSGETQYF,TGTGCCAGCAGCTTAGCGGGGACTAGCGGGAGTGGAGAGACCCAGTACTTC
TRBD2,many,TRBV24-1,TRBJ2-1,CATSDPGLAGSLDEQFF,TGTGCCACCAGTGATCCTGGACTAGCAGGTTCCCTCGATGAGCAGTTCTTC
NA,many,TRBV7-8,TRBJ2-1,CASSLTGHPYNEQFF,TGTGCCAGCAGTCTAACCGGACACCCTTACAATGAGCAGTTCTTC
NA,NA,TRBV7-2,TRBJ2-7,CASSLGPRLTYEQYF,TGTGCCAGCAGCTTAGGTCCCAGGTTGACCTACGAGCAGTACTTC
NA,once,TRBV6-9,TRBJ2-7,CASSYNGAYEQYF,TGTGCCAGCAGTTACAACGGTGCCTACGAGCAGTACTTC
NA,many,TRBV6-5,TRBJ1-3,CASSYSRREPAVPGNTIYF,TGTGCCAGCAGTTACTCGAGGCGGGAGCCAGCAGTACCTGGAAACACCATATATTTT
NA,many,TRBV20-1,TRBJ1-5,CSARDPGISNQPQHF,TGCAGTGCTAGAGATCCCGGGATCTCCAATCAGCCCCAGCATTTT
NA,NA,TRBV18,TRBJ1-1,CASSPARAGINTEAFF,TGTGCCAGCTCACCAGCTAGGGCAGGAATAAACACTGAAGCTTTCTTT
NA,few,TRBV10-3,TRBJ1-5,CAIRDSHNQPQHF,TGTGCCATCAGAGACAGCCACAATCAGCCCCAGCATTTT
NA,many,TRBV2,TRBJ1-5,CASSERSSEQPQHF,TGTGCCAGCAGTGAGAGGTCATCGGAACAGCCCCAGCATTTT
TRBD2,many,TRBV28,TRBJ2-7,CASSPGLAKVYEQYF,TGTGCCAGCAGTCCGGGACTAGCTAAAGTCTACGAGCAGTACTTC
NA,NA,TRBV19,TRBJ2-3,CATSFRGADTQYF,TGTGCCACCTCCTTCAGAGGGGCAGATACGCAGTATTTT
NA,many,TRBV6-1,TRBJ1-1,CASSDLRENTEAFF,TGTGCCAGCAGCGACCTTCGGGAGAACACTGAAGCTTTCTTT
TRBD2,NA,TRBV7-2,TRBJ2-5,CASSLDGRAGETQYF,TGTGCCAGCAGCTTAGACGGGAGGGCGGGTGAGACCCAGTACTTC
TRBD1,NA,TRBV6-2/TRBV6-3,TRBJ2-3,CASRADRAPADTQYF,TGTGCCAGCAGAGCCGACAGGGCCCCCGCAGATACGCAGTATTTT
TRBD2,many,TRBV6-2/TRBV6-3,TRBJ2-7,CASSYGGVAYEQYF,TGTGCCAGCAGTTACGGGGGGGTGGCCTACGAGCAGTACTTC
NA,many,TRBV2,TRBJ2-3,CASSEYRGGTDTQYF,TGTGCCAGCAGTGAATATAGGGGAGGCACAGATACGCAGTATTTT
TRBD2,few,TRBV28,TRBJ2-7,CASSLSGRRSYEQYF,TGTGCCAGCAGTTTAAGCGGGAGGCGCTCCTACGAGCAGTACTTC